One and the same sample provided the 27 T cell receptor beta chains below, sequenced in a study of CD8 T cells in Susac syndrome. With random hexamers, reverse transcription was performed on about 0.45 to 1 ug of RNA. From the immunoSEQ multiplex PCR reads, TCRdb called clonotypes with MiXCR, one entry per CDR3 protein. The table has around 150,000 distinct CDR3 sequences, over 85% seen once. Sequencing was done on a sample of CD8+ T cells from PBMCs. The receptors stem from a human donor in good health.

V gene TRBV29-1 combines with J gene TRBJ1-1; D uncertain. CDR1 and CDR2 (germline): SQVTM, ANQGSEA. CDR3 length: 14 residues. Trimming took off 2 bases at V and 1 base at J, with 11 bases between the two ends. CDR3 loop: CSVELAQRNTEAFF. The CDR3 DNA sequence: TGCAGCGTTGAATTGGCACAGCGGAACACTGAAGCTTTCTTT. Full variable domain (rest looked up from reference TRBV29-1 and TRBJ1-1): SAVISQKPSRDICQRGTSLTIQCQVDSQVTMMFWYRQQPGQSLTLIATANQGSEATYESGFVIDKFPISRPNLTFSTLTVSNMSPEDSSIYLCSVELAQRNTEAFFGQGTRLTVV.

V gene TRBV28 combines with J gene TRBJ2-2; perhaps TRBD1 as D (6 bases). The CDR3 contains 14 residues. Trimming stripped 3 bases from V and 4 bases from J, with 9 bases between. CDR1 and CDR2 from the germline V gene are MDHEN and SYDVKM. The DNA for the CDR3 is TGTGCCAGCAGTTTCACAGGGATCACCGGGGAGCTGTTTTTT. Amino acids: CASSFTGITGELFF. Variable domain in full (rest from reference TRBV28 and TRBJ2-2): DVKVTQSSRYLVKRTGEKVFLECVQDMDHENMFWYRQDPGLGLRLIYFSYDVKMKEKGDIPEGYSVSREKKERFSLILESASTNQTSMYLCASSFTGITGELFFGEGSRLTVL.

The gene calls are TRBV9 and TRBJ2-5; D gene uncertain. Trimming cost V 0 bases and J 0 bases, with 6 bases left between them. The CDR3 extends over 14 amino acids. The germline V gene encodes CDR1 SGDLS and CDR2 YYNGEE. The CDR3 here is CASSVAGNQETQYF. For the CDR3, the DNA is TGTGCCAGCAGCGTAGCTGGTAACCAAGAGACCCAGTACTTC.

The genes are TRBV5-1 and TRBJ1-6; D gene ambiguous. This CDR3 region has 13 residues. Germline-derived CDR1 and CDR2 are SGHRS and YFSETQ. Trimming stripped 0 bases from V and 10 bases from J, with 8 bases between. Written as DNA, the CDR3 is TGCGCCAGCAGCTTGGCCAACAGATCACCCCTCCACTTT. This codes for CASSLANRSPLHF.

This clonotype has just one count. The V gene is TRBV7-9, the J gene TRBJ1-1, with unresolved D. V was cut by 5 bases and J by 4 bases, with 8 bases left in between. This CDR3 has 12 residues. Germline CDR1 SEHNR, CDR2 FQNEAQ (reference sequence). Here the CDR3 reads CASSPHRTEAFF. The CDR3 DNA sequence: TGTGCCAGCAGCCCTCACCGCACTGAAGCTTTCTTT.

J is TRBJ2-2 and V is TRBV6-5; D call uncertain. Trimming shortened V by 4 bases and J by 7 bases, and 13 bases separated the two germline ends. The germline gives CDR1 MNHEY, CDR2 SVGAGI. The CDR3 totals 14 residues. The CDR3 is CASSLWNFGGELFF. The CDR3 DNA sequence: TGTGCCAGCAGTTTATGGAATTTCGGCGGGGAGCTGTTTTTT.

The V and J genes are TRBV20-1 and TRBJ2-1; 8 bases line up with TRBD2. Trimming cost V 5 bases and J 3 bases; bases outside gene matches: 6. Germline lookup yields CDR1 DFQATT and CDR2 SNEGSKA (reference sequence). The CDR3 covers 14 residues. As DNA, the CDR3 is TGCAGTGCTGCGGGAGGTCTAATCTACAATGAGCAGTTCTTC. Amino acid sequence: CSAAGGLIYNEQFF.

The CDR3 region has the DNA TGTGCCACCAGTAATGGGGGCCCCGAGCGTACTGAAGCTTTCTTT. As protein: CATSNGGPERTEAFF. The rearrangement links TRBV24-1 to TRBJ1-1, with D possibly matching TRBD1 (6 bases). Germline CDR1 is KGHDR and CDR2 is SFDVKD. V lost 6 bases and J lost 5, with 18 bases in between. This CDR3 has 15 residues.

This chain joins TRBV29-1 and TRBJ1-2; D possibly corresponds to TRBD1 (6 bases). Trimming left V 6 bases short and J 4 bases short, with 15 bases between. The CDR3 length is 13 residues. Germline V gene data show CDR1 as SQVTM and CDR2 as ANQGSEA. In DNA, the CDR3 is TGCAGCGTCCTCTCACAGGGCTTCTATGGCTACACCTTC. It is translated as CSVLSQGFYGYTF.

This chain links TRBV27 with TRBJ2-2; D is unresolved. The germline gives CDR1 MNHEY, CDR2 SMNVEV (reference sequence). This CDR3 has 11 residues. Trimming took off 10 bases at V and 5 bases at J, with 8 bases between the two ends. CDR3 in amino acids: CATGQTGELFF. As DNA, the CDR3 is TGTGCCACCGGTCAGACCGGGGAGCTGTTTTTT.

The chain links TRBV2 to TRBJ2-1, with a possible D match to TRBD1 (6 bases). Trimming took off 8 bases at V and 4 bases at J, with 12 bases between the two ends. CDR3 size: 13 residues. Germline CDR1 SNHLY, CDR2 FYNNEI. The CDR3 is CASPEGGYNEQFF. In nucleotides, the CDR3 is TGTGCCAGCCCCGAAGGGGGATACAATGAGCAGTTCTTC. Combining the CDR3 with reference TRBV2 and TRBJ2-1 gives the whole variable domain EPEVTQTPSHQVTQMGQEVILRCVPISNHLYFYWYRQILGQKVEFLVSFYNNEISEKSEIFDDQFSVERPDGSNFTLKIRSTKLEDSAMYFCASPEGGYNEQFFGPGTRLTVL.

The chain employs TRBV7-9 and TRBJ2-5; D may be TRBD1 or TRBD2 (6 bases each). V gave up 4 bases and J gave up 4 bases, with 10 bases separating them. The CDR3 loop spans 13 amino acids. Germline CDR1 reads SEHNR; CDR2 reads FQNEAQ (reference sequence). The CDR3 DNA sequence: TGTGCCAGCAGCTCAGAGGGGGGAGAGACCCAGTACTTC. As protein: CASSSEGGETQYF.

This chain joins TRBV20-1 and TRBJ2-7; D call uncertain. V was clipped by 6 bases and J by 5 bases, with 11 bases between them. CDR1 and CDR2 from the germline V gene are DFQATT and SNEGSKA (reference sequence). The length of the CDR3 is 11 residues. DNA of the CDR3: TGCAGTGCACCTGTAGTCAACGAGCAGTACTTC. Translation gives CSAPVVNEQYF.

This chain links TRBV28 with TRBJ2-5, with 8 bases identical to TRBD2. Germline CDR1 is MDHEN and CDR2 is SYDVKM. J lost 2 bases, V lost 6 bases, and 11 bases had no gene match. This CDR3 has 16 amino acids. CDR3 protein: CASRGYSGTRQETQYF. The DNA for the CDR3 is TGTGCCAGCAGAGGTTATAGCGGGACGAGACAAGAGACCCAGTACTTC.

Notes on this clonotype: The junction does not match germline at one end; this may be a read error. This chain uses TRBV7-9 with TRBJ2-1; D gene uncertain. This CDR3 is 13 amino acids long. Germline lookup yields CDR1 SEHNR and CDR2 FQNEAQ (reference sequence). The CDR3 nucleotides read TGTGCCAGCAGCTTATTCCCCGCGTCAGGATGGATCTTC. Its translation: CASSLFPASGWIF. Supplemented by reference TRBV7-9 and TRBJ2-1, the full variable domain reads DTGVSQNPRHKITKRGQNVTFRCDPISEHNRLYWYRQTLGQGPEFLTYFQNEAQLEKSRLLSDRFSAERPKGSFSTLEIQRTEQGDSAMYLCASSLFPASGWIFGPGTRLTVL.

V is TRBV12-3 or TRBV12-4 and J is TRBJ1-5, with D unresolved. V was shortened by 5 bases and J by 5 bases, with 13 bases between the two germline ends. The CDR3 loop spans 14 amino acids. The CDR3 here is CASSRAARDQPQHF. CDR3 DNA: TGTGCCAGCAGTCGGGCCGCTCGGGATCAGCCCCAGCATTTT.

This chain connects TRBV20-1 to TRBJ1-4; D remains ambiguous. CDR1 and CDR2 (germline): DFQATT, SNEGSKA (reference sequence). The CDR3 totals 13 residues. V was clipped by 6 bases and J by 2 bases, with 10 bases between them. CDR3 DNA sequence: TGCAGTGCCCATTCGGGGACTAATGAAAAACTGTTTTTT. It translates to CSAHSGTNEKLFF.

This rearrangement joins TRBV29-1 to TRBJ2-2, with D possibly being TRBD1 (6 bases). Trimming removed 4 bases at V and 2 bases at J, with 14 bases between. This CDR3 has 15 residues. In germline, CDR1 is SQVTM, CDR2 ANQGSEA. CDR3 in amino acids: CSVVLSDRNTGELFF. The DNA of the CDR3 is TGCAGCGTTGTTTTGTCGGACAGAAACACCGGGGAGCTGTTTTTT.

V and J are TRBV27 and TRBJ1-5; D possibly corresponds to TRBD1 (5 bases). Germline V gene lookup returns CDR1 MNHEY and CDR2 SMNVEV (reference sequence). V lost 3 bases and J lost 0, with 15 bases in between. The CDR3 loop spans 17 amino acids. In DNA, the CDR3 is TGTGCCAGCAGTTTGCAAGGGGAGCCCTCTAGCAATCAGCCCCAGCATTTT. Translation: CASSLQGEPSSNQPQHF.

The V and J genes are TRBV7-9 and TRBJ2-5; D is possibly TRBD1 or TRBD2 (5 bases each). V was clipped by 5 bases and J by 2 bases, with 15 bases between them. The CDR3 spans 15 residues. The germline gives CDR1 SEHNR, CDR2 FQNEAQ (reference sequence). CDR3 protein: CASSLPWGSQETQYF. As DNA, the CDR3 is TGTGCCAGCAGCCTTCCCTGGGGGTCGCAAGAGACCCAGTACTTC.

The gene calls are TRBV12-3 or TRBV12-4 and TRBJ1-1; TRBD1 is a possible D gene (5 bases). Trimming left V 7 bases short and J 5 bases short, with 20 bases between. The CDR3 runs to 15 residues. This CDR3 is CASNPSESGVTEAFF. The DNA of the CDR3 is TGTGCCAGCAATCCTTCAGAATCGGGGGTAACTGAAGCTTTCTTT.

CDR3 region: CATSRDGRGGYGYTF. As DNA, the CDR3 is TGTGCCACCAGCAGGGATGGTCGGGGAGGATATGGCTACACCTTC. This rearrangement joins TRBV15 to TRBJ1-2; D gene ambiguous. The length of the CDR3 is 15 residues. The germline V gene encodes CDR1 LNHNV and CDR2 YYDKDF (reference sequence). Trimming took off 3 bases at V and 5 bases at J, with 16 bases between the two ends.

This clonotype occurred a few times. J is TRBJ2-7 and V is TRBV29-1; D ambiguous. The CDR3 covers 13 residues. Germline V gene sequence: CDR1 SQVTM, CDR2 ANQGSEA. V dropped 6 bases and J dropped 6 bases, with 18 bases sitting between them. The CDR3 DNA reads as TGCAGCGTCGCCGGACCCCAATCTAGCGAGCAGTACTTC. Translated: CSVAGPQSSEQYF.

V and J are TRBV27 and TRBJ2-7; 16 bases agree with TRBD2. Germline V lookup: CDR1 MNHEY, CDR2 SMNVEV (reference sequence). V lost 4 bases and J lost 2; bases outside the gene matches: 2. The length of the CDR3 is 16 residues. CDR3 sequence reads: CASSSGLAGGPYEQYF. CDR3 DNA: TGTGCCAGCAGTTCGGGACTAGCGGGAGGGCCCTACGAGCAGTACTTC.

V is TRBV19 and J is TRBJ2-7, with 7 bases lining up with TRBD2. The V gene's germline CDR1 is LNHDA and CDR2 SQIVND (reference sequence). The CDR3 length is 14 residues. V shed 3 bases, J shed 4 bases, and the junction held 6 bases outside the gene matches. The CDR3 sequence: CASSMGGSAYEQYF. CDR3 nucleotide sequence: TGTGCCAGTAGTATGGGCGGGAGTGCTTACGAGCAGTACTTC.

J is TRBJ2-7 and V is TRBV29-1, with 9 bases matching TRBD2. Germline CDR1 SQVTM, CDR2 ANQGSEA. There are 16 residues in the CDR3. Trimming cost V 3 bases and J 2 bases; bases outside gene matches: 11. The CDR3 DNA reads TGCAGCGTTGATAGTCTAGCGGGGACCAAACCCTACGAGCAGTACTTC. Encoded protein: CSVDSLAGTKPYEQYF.

CDR3 in amino acids: CASSLERDRGGYTF. CDR3 coding DNA: TGTGCCAGCAGCTTAGAGAGGGACAGGGGCGGCTACACCTTC. The chain has TRBV7-9 and TRBJ1-2; 10 bases map to TRBD1. Germline CDR1 SEHNR, CDR2 FQNEAQ (reference sequence). The CDR3 length is 14 residues. V shed 1 base and J 8 bases; nucleotides not matched to a gene: 4.